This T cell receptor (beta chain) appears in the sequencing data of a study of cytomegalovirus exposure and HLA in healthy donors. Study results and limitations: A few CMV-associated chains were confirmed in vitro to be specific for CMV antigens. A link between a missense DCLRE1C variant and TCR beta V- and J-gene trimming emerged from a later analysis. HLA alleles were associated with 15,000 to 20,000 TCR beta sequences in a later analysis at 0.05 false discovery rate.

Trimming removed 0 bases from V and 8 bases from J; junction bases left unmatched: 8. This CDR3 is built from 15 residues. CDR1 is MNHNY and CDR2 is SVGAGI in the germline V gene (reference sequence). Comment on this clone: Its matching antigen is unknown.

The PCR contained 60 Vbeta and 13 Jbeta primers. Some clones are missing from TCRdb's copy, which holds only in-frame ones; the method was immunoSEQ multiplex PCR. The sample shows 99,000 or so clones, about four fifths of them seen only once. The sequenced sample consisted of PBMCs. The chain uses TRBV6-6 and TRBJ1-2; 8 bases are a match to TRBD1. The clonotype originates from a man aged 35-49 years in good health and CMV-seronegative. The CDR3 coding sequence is TGTGCCAGCAGTTACTCGGACAGGGAGGTAGGGGGCTACACCTTC. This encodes CASSYSDREVGGYTF.